This T cell receptor beta chain was sequenced for a study of CD8+CD57+ T cells in acquired aplastic anemia. Study-wide background: Read counts for CD4+ cells (from healthy donors) averaged about 10 million. Study-wide results and caveats: Sharing between patients and controls was observed for some 27 CD8+ CDR3 sequences.

TCR beta VDJ and CDR3 profiling used genomic DNA as template. MiXCR was run by TCRdb on the reads, yielding one entry per CDR3 protein. In the table there are a few hundred thousand distinct CDR3 sequences, 60% to 80% of which are singletons. On this clonotype: Its antigen is not known. As the CDR3 is not closed by the conserved phenylalanine or tryptophan, this likely results from a read error. The limits of the CDR3 on the DNA are not certain, so only TCRdb's listed CDR3 is given.

From its first to its last residue, the CDR3 has 8 amino acids. CDR1 ENHRY and CDR2 SYGVKD come from the germline V gene. The TCR originated in a human donor in good health, serving as a control. Sequencing input: sorted CD4+, CD8+, or CD8+CD57+ T cells (not recorded which) from PBMCs. This rearrangement joins TRBV10-3 to TRBJ1-1. The CDR3: CAISARRP.